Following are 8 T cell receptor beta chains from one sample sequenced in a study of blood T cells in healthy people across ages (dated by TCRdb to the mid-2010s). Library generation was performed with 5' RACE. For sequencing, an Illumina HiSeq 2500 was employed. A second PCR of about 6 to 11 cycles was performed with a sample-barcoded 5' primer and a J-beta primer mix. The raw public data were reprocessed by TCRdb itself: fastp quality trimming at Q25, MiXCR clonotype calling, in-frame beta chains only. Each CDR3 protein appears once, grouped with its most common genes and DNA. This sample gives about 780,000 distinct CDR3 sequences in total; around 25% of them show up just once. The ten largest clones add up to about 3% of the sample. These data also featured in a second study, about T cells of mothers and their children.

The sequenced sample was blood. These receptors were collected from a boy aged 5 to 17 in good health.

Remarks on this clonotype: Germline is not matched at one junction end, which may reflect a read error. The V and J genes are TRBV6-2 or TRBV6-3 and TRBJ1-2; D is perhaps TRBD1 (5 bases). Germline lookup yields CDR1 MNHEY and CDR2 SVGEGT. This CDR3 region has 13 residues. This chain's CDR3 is CASTLTGAYSYTF. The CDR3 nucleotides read TGTGCCAGCACCCTAACAGGCGCCTATAGCTACACCTTC.

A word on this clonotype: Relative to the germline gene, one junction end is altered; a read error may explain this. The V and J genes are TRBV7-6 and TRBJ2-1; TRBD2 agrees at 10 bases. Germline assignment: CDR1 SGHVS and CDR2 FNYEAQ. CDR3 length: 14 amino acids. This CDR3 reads CARSLLAGLNEQFF. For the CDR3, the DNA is TGTGCCCGCAGCTTACTAGCGGGGTTGAATGAGCAGTTCTTC.

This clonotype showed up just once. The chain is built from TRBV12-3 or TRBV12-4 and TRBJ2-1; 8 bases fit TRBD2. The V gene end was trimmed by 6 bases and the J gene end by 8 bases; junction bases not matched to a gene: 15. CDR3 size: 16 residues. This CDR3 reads CASRPEGGGSRYEQFF. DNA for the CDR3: TGTGCCAGCAGGCCTGAGGGCGGGGGGTCTCGGTATGAGCAGTTCTTC.

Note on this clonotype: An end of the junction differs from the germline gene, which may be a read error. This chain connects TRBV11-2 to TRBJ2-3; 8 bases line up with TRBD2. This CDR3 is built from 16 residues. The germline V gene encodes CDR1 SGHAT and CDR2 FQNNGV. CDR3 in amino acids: CASSSASGGARDTQYF. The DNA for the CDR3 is TGTGCCAGCAGCTCTGCGAGCGGGGGTGCACGGGATACACAGTATTTT. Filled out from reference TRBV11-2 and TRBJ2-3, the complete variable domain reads EAGVAQSPRYKIIEKRQSVAFWCNPISGHATLYWYQQILGQGPKLLIQFQNNGVVDDSQLPKDRFSAERLKGVDSTLKIQPAKLEDSAVYLCASSSASGGARDTQYFGPGTRLTVL.

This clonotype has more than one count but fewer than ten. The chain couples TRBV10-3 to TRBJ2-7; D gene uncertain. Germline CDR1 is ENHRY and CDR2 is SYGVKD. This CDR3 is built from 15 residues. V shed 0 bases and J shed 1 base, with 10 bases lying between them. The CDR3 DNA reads TGTGCCATCAGTGAGTCGAACTCGGTATCCTACGAGCAGTACTTC. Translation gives CAISESNSVSYEQYF.

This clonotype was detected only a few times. The CDR3 sequence is CASSPGTGFGEQFF. In DNA form, the CDR3 reads TGTGCCAGCAGCCCAGGGACAGGGTTCGGCGAGCAGTTCTTC. V gene TRBV7-9 combines with J gene TRBJ2-7; 9 bases align to TRBD1. The end of the DNA aligns better with TRBJ2-1, so the J call may be wrong. In germline, CDR1 is SEHNR, CDR2 FQNEAQ (reference sequence). This CDR3 is 14 amino acids long.

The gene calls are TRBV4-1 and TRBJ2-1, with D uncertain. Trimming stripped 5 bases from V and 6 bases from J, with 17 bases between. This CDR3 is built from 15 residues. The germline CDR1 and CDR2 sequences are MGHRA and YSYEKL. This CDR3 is CASSLNRAATNEQFF. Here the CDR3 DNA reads TGCGCCAGCAGCTTAAACCGGGCCGCCACCAATGAGCAGTTCTTC.

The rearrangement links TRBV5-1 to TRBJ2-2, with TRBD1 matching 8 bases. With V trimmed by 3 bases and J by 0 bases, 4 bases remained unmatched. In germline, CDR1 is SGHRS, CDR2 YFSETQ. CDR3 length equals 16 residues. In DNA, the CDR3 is TGCGCCAGCAGCTCCAGGGGGCTTACGAACACCGGGGAGCTGTTTTTT. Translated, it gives CASSSRGLTNTGELFF.